The TCR beta chain under discussion was sequenced for a study of PD-1 blockade in classical Hodgkin lymphoma (dated by TCRdb to 2018 to 2020). Turning to the overall study: Nivolumab dosing was 3 mg/kg intravenously every 2 weeks, continuing until either disease progression or unacceptable toxicity. A peripheral blood immune signature of response to PD-1 blockade in classical Hodgkin lymphoma was defined using TCR beta sequencing and CyTOF. Points the paper makes about the study in general: Patients starting nivolumab less than 1 year after ASCT had lower diversity and were excluded from later analyses to avoid confounding by immune reconstitution. The study covered only a single clinical trial cohort, and the causes of the repertoire differences, possibly disease activity or prior therapy, were still not defined. Among trial patients, those achieving complete response had baseline diversity similar to that of newly diagnosed patients, while diversity was significantly lower in partial responders and progressors. A significant rise by C4D1 was seen in CD4+ but not CD8+ TCR diversity (p=0.0027 vs p=0.16), with the rise being most apparent in complete responders (p=0.02). Baseline TCR diversity was reported as lower in newly diagnosed patients than in healthy donors, and lower still in relapsed/refractory patients.

The Qiagen DNeasy kit was used to extract genomic DNA both from unsorted PBMCs and from the negatively selected CD4+ and CD8+ fractions. TCR beta CDR3 regions were subjected to amplification by immunoSEQ multiplex PCR with primers that anneal to V and J segments. A synthetic immune receptor repertoire was used to minimize amplification bias, and any residual bias was removed computationally once sequencing was done. The original pipeline was this. Repertoire diversity was quantified as the Shannon entropy index using custom Python scripts. The unsorted, CD4+ and CD8+ repertoires were each analyzed separately, with the exception of combined analyses, where CD4+ and CD8+ sequences were merged in silico. A clone counted as expanded when the clone's frequency after treatment rose at least 2-fold relative to C1D1, and clones undetected at baseline were given a pseudocount of 0.5. Singleton clones were defined as clones with 0 or 1 copy at C1D1, and non-singleton clones were defined as clones with 2 or more copies. Clones expanded in unsorted samples were annotated as CD4+, CD8+ or unknown by matching protein sequences in sorted samples from the same patient. Wilcoxon tests were applied to paired samples to test diversity changes from C1D1 to C4D1. Entries here come from immuneACCESS through TCRdb and include only in-frame sequences with V and J called. Some clones fail to appear in such tables; in the studies checked, an unresolved V gene covers under half of the shortfall, and the cause of the remainder is unknown. V and J calls and clone size are copied from that table; D and trimming were computed from the DNA. The sample data list more than 90,000 clones, and over 75% of these were observed just once. 8% to 9.5% of the sample lies in the top ten.

V and J are truncated by 6 bases and 6 bases respectively, leaving an intervening sequence of 8 bases. The CDR3 numbers 11 residues from cysteine through phenylalanine. Just CDR3 DNA is preserved here, 33 bases in frame from base 1. From a lookup of the germline V gene, CDR1 and CDR2 are MNHEY and SVGAGI. The sample's time point label, decoded: cycle 4 day 1 (C4D1), after more than five weeks of nivolumab. Every trial patient had relapsed after autologous stem cell transplantation, and cohorts A, B and C differed in prior brentuximab vedotin exposure. The trial cohort was composed of 56 patients with relapsed/refractory classical Hodgkin lymphoma, for whom complete response, partial response or progressive disease was recorded as best overall response. Trial patients were treated with single-agent nivolumab in the multi-cohort phase II CheckMate 205 trial. Best overall response was determined by an independent review committee according to the 2007 International Working Group response criteria. PBMCs from the trial were collected at three points: immediately before nivolumab initiation (C1D1), and during therapy at cycle 2 day 1 and cycle 4 day 1. Peripheral blood was collected in 8 mL Vacutainer Cell Preparation Tubes, from which PBMCs were isolated by centrifugation and then cryopreserved.

Points on this clone: Its antigen is not yet known. No per-base quality is available; no much larger clone lies one base away.

The chain uses TRBV6-5 and TRBJ1-1; the D gene is not confidently resolved. The receptor was isolated from a human donor with classical Hodgkin lymphoma. The source was peripheral blood mononuclear cells (PBMCs), collected before the fourth cycle of nivolumab. The DNA is TGTGCCAGCAGACAACACTCTGAAGCTTTCTTT. Translation gives CASRQHSEAFF.